What follows are 10 T cell receptor beta chains derived from one specimen sequenced in a study of T cell changes during pregnancy in multiple sclerosis. Measured with immunoSEQ multiplex PCR; TCRdb has only the in-frame clones, and not every one. Of roughly 80,000 clones listed, about 90% were seen once; the top ten hold around 2.6%. Here the sequenced sample was peripheral blood, taken before pregnancy. All receptors come from a female donor with multiple sclerosis, enrolled in a pregnancy study.

The rearrangement uses TRBV27 and TRBJ2-7, with TRBD2 matching 9 bases. The CDR3 is made up of 14 amino acids. V lost 6 bases to trimming and J lost 4 bases; unmatched junction nucleotides: 7. In germline, CDR1 is MNHEY, CDR2 SMNVEV (reference sequence). The CDR3 DNA sequence: TGTGCCAGCAGGCTAGCGGGATCGTATTACGAGCAGTACTTC. As protein: CASRLAGSYYEQYF.

The rearrangement joins TRBV19 to TRBJ2-2, with 10 nucleotides matching TRBD2. Germline CDR1 LNHDA, CDR2 SQIVND (reference sequence). Trimming took 7 bases from V and 2 from J; bases not matched to a gene: 10. The CDR3 has 17 amino acids. This CDR3 reads CASKTSGLPLNTGELFF. In DNA, the CDR3 is TGTGCCAGTAAGACTAGCGGGTTACCACTAAACACCGGGGAGCTGTTTTTT. The full variable domain, in which reference TRBV19 and TRBJ2-2 provide the parts outside the CDR3, is DGGITQSPKYLFRKEGQNVTLSCEQNLNHDAMYWYRQDPGQGLRLIYYSQIVNDFQKGDIAEGYSVSREKKESFPLTVTSAQKNPTAFYLCASKTSGLPLNTGELFFGEGSRLTVL.

The J gene is TRBJ2-3, the V gene TRBV28; TRBD2 aligns across 8 bases. V dropped 4 bases and J dropped 3; count of bases not matched to a gene: 6. The germline V gene encodes CDR1 MDHEN and CDR2 SYDVKM. This CDR3 contains 15 residues. For the CDR3, the DNA is TGTGCCAGCAGTTCGACACTAGCGGTAACAGATACGCAGTATTTT. Its protein product is CASSSTLAVTDTQYF.

CDR3 sequence: CASTKTGGWDGYTF. CDR3 nucleotide sequence: TGTGCCAGCACCAAGACAGGGGGCTGGGATGGCTACACCTTC. The V gene is TRBV6-1, the J gene TRBJ1-2; TRBD1 aligns across 10 bases. CDR1 is MNHNS, CDR2 SASEGT, per germline. V dropped 7 bases and J dropped 6; count of bases not matched to a gene: 8. The CDR3 is made up of 14 amino acids.

The chain combines TRBV28 with TRBJ2-5; 9 bases are a match to TRBD2. The CDR3 spans 18 residues. From germline, CDR1 is MDHEN and CDR2 SYDVKM. Trimming cost V 1 base and J 4 bases; bases outside gene matches: 13. This chain's CDR3 is CASSLLEVWREGRETQYF. In DNA form, the CDR3 reads TGTGCCAGCAGTTTATTAGAGGTCTGGCGGGAGGGCCGAGAGACCCAGTACTTC.

This chain joins TRBV6-5 and TRBJ2-7; D remains unclear. This CDR3 spans 14 amino acids. The V end was cut by 6 bases, the J end by 0 bases, with 12 bases between. CDR1 and CDR2 from the germline V gene are MNHEY and SVGAGI. The CDR3 coding sequence is TGTGCCAGCAGACCCACGAGCATCTCCTACGAGCAGTACTTC. It specifies CASRPTSISYEQYF.

The genes are TRBV7-9 and TRBJ2-3; 13 bases are a match to TRBD2. The CDR3 length is 17 residues. Germline V CDR1 and CDR2: SEHNR, FQNEAQ (reference sequence). The junction had 6 bases not matched to a gene; V was cut back by 5 bases and J by 1 base. The CDR3 reads CASSLWTSGRGTDTQYF. The DNA for the CDR3 is TGTGCCAGCAGCCTCTGGACTAGCGGGAGAGGCACAGATACGCAGTATTTT.

This chain uses TRBV19 with TRBJ1-5; 9 bases are shared with TRBD1. The CDR3 totals 15 residues. The junction had 9 bases not matched to a gene; V was cut back by 5 bases and J by 7 bases. Germline CDR1 is LNHDA and CDR2 is SQIVND (reference sequence). The CDR3 here is CASSPTGGVVQPQHF. CDR3 DNA sequence: TGTGCCAGTAGTCCGACAGGGGGTGTAGTACAGCCCCAGCATTTT.

The chain recombines TRBV4-3 with TRBJ2-1, with 8 positions matching TRBD2. The germline CDR1 and CDR2 sequences are LGHNA and YSLEER. V lost 3 bases to trimming and J lost 7 bases; unmatched junction nucleotides: 14. The CDR3 is made up of 17 amino acids. CDR3 nucleotide sequence: TGCGCCAGCAGCCAGGAATTACCGGGACTAGATTTGAATGAGCAGTTCTTC. This encodes CASSQELPGLDLNEQFF.

This chain uses TRBV2 with TRBJ1-2, with 7 bases aligning to TRBD1. CDR1 and CDR2 (germline): SNHLY, FYNNEI. The CDR3 sequence is 13 residues long. Trimming at V came to 6 bases and at J to 2 bases, leaving 3 bases not matched to a gene. The CDR3 spells CASRGDSNYGYTF. The CDR3 DNA reads TGTGCCAGCAGGGGGGACAGCAACTATGGCTACACCTTC.